This TCR beta chain stems from a study of cytomegalovirus exposure and HLA in healthy donors. The wider study: The 666 first-cohort repertoires shared a platform with the roughly 110 validation repertoires, as reported in a later analysis.

In the case of this clone: The antigen is not known.

Study-wide results and caveats: Confirmation in vitro established that a few CMV-associated chains were specific for CMV antigens.

Clones were read by immunoSEQ multiplex PCR, and TCRdb kept only the in-frame ones, dropping some. The sample lists some 70,000 clones, roughly 96% occurring once. Deletions cut 4 bases from V and 4 bases from J, with 14 bases between. The CDR3 spans 14 residues. Germline CDR1 reads SGHRS; CDR2 reads YFSETQ. Separate from the approximately 720-subject first cohort, the roughly 120-subject validation cohort was the one that the donors belonged to. Source material: PBMCs. This chain connects TRBV5-1 to TRBJ1-2, with D possibly matching TRBD1 (6 bases). This TCR was recovered from a man between 18 and 35 years old in good health and CMV-seronegative. The DNA of the CDR3 is TGCGCCAGCAGCCCTCCACAGGGACGCTATGGCTACACCTTC. This sequence encodes CASSPPQGRYGYTF.